This entry describes one T cell receptor (beta chain). Its matching antigen is unknown. Trimming stripped 1 base from V and 0 bases from J, with 22 bases between. The germline V gene has CDR1 GTSNPN and CDR2 SVGIG (reference sequence). This CDR3 region has 20 residues. It was with 60 Vbeta and 13 Jbeta primers that the PCR ran. Generated by immunoSEQ multiplex PCR, the TCRdb table keeps only in-frame clones and is missing some. This table holds around 230,000 clones, approximately 81% found once. These data originate in a study of cytomegalovirus exposure and HLA in healthy donors. Notes on the study in general: It was shown in a later analysis that HLA-associated TCR beta chains were more clonally expanded than other, equally common chains. In a later analysis, donors in an Asian-associated ancestry cluster reportedly had fewer N-insertions in productive TCRs than the cohort mean. Some public TCRs appeared in many individuals, while most sequences were rare.

This TCR was sampled from a girl under 10 years old in good health and CMV-seronegative. The J gene is TRBJ2-6, the V gene TRBV30, with D possibly TRBD1 on 6 matching bases. Input material: PBMCs. CDR3 DNA sequence: TGTGCCTGGAGTGACTTCGGGGACACTGAATCAAGCTCTGGGGCCAACGTCCTGACTTTC. Translated, it gives CAWSDFGDTESSSGANVLTF.